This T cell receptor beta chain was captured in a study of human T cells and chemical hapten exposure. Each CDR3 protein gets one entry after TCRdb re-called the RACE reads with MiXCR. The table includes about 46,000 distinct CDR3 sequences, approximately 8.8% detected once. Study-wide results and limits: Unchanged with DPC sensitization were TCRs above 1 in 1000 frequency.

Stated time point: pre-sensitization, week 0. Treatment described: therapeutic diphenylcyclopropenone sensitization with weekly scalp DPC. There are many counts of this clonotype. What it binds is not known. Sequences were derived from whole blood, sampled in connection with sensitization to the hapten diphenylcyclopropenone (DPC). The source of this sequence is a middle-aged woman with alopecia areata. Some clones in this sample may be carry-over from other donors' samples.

The CDR3 coding sequence is TGTGCCAGCTCACCACGGACATATTCCTACAATGAGCAGTTCTTC. Its protein is CASSPRTYSYNEQFF. V and J are TRBV18 and TRBJ2-1, with a weak D call TRBD1 (5 bases). This CDR3 region has 15 residues. The germline V and J ends were trimmed by 1 base and 1 base, with 8 bases remaining between them. Germline assignment: CDR1 KGHSH and CDR2 LQKENI.